This is a list of T cell receptor beta chains from one sample in a study of OX40 agonist ivuxolimab in advanced cancers. TCRdb's table, derived via immunoSEQ multiplex PCR, lists solely in-frame clones and lacks some. The repertoire consists of under 85,000 clones, with roughly 85% occurring once and the leading ten covering roughly 3.1%. The sample here was CD4+ or CD8+ T cells sorted from blood, taken in a trial of the OX40 agonist ivuxolimab. The receptors were gathered from an adult with an advanced solid tumor such as melanoma, head and neck, liver or kidney cancer. The CDR3 runs from the conserved cysteine through the conserved F or W. Each record gives: clone size, J gene, D gene, V gene, CDR3 DNA, CDR3 protein. The D gene is left open where the match is weak. Clone size is given for some rows only: seen once, a few or many times, or a class if the clone is expanded.

NA TRBJ1-5 TRBD1 TRBV9 TGTGCCAGCAGCCAGGGGGGGAATAGCAATCAGCCCCAGCATTTT CASSQGGNSNQPQHF
NA TRBJ1-3 NA TRBV7-2 TGTGCCAGCAGCTTAGGGGGGGCTTGGGTTGGAAACACCATATATTTT CASSLGGAWVGNTIYF
NA TRBJ2-4 TRBD1 TRBV19 TGTGCCAGTAGTATGGGCCCGGACAGGTCTTGGTACTTC CASSMGPDRSWYF
NA TRBJ1-1 NA TRBV12-5 TGTGCTAGTGGTTTAGGGGGGGCTAAAACTGAAGCTTTCTTT CASGLGGAKTEAFF
NA TRBJ1-1 TRBD1 TRBV5-1 TGCGCCAGCAGCCCTATCCAGGGGGCGGGGAACACTGAAGCTTTCTTT CASSPIQGAGNTEAFF
NA TRBJ1-2 NA TRBV7-9 TGTGCCAGCAGCGCGGGACTCGGCGGCTATGGCTACACCTTC CASSAGLGGYGYTF
once TRBJ2-7 TRBD1 TRBV5-5 TGTGCCAGCAGCTTCGGGACAGGGAGTACCTACGAGCAGTACTTC CASSFGTGSTYEQYF
NA TRBJ2-7 TRBD2 TRBV7-2 TGTGCCAGCAGCTGGGGACTAGCGGGAGGTTACGAGCAGTACTTC CASSWGLAGGYEQYF
once TRBJ1-3 NA TRBV28 TGTGCCAGCAGTTTAACGCTTCGGGCGGGAGGAAACACCATATATTTT CASSLTLRAGGNTIYF
NA TRBJ2-1 NA TRBV11-3 TGTGCCAGCAGCCCCCGAGGGGGGGATTGGATAAACAATGAGCAGTTCTTC CASSPRGGDWINNEQFF
NA TRBJ2-7 TRBD2 TRBV19 TGTGCCAGTACTAGCGGGAGCTCGGCAGGCGAGCAGTACTTC CASTSGSSAGEQYF
few TRBJ1-5 NA TRBV30 TGTGCCTGGGCTTACAATAATCAGCCCCAGCATTTT CAWAYNNQPQHF
medium-sized TRBJ1-2 NA TRBV6-5 TGTGCCAGCAGCCCAAGCAGGGATAACTATGGCTACACCTTC CASSPSRDNYGYTF
NA TRBJ2-1 TRBD2 TRBV13 TGTGCCAGCAGTACCCGGGGCGGGGGAAATGAGCAGTTCTTC CASSTRGGGNEQFF
once TRBJ2-1 TRBD2 TRBV11-2 TGTGCCAGCAGCTCGGGACTAGCGGGTCCCCCCAATGAGCAGTTCTTC CASSSGLAGPPNEQFF
once TRBJ2-2 TRBD1 TRBV7-3 TGTGCCAGCAGCCCATATGGGACAGTCCCCGGGGAGCTGTTTTTT CASSPYGTVPGELFF
NA TRBJ2-3 NA TRBV5-8 TGTGCCAGCAGCAAAAGAACAGATACGCAGTATTTT CASSKRTDTQYF
once TRBJ1-2 NA TRBV9 TGTGCCAGCATCCAGGATCTTGGGGTCGGCTATGGCTACACCTTC CASIQDLGVGYGYTF
NA TRBJ2-7 TRBD2 TRBV18 TGTGCCAGCTCACCAGGGGGGGGACTAGCGGGCTCCTACGAGCAGTACTTC CASSPGGGLAGSYEQYF
NA TRBJ1-1 TRBD1 TRBV4-2 TGTGCCAGCAGCCAATCTACACAGGGGGCGAGGATTGAAGCTTTCTTT CASSQSTQGARIEAFF
NA TRBJ2-3 NA TRBV27 TGTGCCAGCAGTTTGTCCCTAGCGAGGGCAGATACGCAGTATTTT CASSLSLARADTQYF
NA TRBJ1-5 NA TRBV6-1 TGTGCCAGCAGTGAAACGACAGGACCCACCGGGCAGCCCCAGCATTTT CASSETTGPTGQPQHF
NA TRBJ1-1 NA TRBV12-5 TGTGCTAGTGGTTTAATCAGGGGTACTGAAGCTTTCTTT CASGLIRGTEAFF
NA TRBJ2-1 NA TRBV5-1 TGCGCCAGCAGCACGGGACAAACCTCCTACAATGAGCAGTTCTTC CASSTGQTSYNEQFF
NA TRBJ2-3 TRBD1 TRBV5-1 TGCGCCAGCAGCTTGTATTCCGGGACAGGGGTGTTCACAGATACGCAGTATTTT CASSLYSGTGVFTDTQYF
NA TRBJ2-5 NA TRBV5-1 TGCGCCAGCAGCGTTGGTGGGGAAGAGACCCAGTACTTC CASSVGGEETQYF
NA TRBJ2-1 TRBD1 TRBV19 TGTGCCAGTAGTATCCCAGACAGGGCCTGGTTCTTC CASSIPDRAWFF
NA TRBJ1-1 TRBD1 TRBV7-9 TGTGCCAGCAGCTTAGCCGGGACAGCTGAAGCTTTCTTT CASSLAGTAEAFF
NA TRBJ1-4 NA TRBV11-3 TGTGCCAGCAGCTACAGGGCCTACAATGAAAAACTGTTTTTT CASSYRAYNEKLFF
NA TRBJ1-2 NA TRBV19 TGTGCCAGTAGTACCCCCGGGACAAACTATGGCTACACCTTC CASSTPGTNYGYTF
NA TRBJ2-1 TRBD1 TRBV6-5 TGTGCCAGCAGACACAGGGGAGAAAGGGGGAATGAGCAGTTCTTC CASRHRGERGNEQFF
NA TRBJ1-5 NA TRBV27 TGTGCCAGTTCGCGCCGGAATTATCAGCCCCAGCATTTT CASSRRNYQPQHF
many TRBJ1-1 NA TRBV29-1 TGCAGCGCCGAAGGCAGTGTGAACACTGAAGCTTTCTTT CSAEGSVNTEAFF
NA TRBJ2-5 TRBD1 TRBV5-1 TGCGCCAGCAGCTTGGTCGGGACAGAATTGAAAGAGACCCAGTACTTC CASSLVGTELKETQYF
NA TRBJ1-4 NA TRBV2 TGTGCCAGCCGCTTTAGATCAACTAATGAAAAACTGTTTTTT CASRFRSTNEKLFF
once TRBJ2-1 TRBD2 TRBV7-2 TGTGCCAGCAGCTTAGGGGGACTAGCGGGGGTCAACAATGAGCAGTTCTTC CASSLGGLAGVNNEQFF
NA TRBJ1-1 NA TRBV6-1 TGTGCCAGCAGCGCAACAGAGGTGGCTTTCTTT CASSATEVAFF
few TRBJ1-5 TRBD1 TRBV19 TGTGCCAGTAGGGATACAGGGGGCGCTTCCCAGCCCCAGCATTTT CASRDTGGASQPQHF
NA TRBJ2-7 NA TRBV25-1 TGTGCCAGCAGTGAATTGGGTTTTAATCCCCTTAACGAGCAGTACTTC CASSELGFNPLNEQYF
NA TRBJ2-3 NA TRBV5-1 TGCGCCAGCAGCTTGGGGCCCGACACAGATACGCAGTATTTT CASSLGPDTDTQYF
NA TRBJ2-1 TRBD2 TRBV7-3 TGTGCCAGCAGCCGAACCGGGACTAACTACAATGAGCAGTTCTTC CASSRTGTNYNEQFF
NA TRBJ1-2 NA TRBV7-6 TGTGCCAGCAGCCCAGGCCGGATGGGAGGCTACACCTTC CASSPGRMGGYTF